This T cell receptor (beta chain) appears in the sequencing data of a study of blood T cell repertoires in COVID-19. Study background: T cells, B-cell-depleted T cells, or PBMCs supplied cDNA or gDNA.

Living in 20 to 30 US areas, the participants were between about 18 and 100 years of age. Donors were grouped by their self-reported clinical history. Donors of Cohort 3 who recovered were those that had two negative PCRs, clearance, or symptom resolution. Measured with immunoSEQ multiplex PCR; TCRdb has only the in-frame clones, and not every one. The data contain 350,000 to 550,000 clones, 85% to 90% of them seen just once; the ten biggest clones take up more than 0.95%. The germline V and J ends were trimmed by 0 bases and 3 bases, with 15 bases remaining between them. Germline-derived CDR1 and CDR2 are MNHEY and SVGAGI. The CDR3 has 16 amino acids.

The sequenced sample consisted of PBMCs or T cells enriched from blood (not recorded which). This receptor was obtained from a man younger than 40 who had recovered from COVID-19. J is TRBJ2-7 and V is TRBV6-5; maybe TRBD2 (5 bases). This chain's CDR3 is CASSYSITGMNYEQYF. The CDR3, as DNA: TGTGCCAGCAGTTACTCGATAACGGGAATGAACTACGAGCAGTACTTC.